Each of the 22 T cell receptor beta chains below was sequenced from the same sample in a study of blood T cell repertoires in COVID-19. The method was immunoSEQ multiplex PCR; TCRdb's version includes in-frame clones alone and lacks a portion of them. Of 250,000 to 300,000 clones in the sample, 85% to 90% are singletons; the top ten hold about 14%. Material for sequencing was PBMCs or T cells enriched from blood (not recorded which). These receptor sequences come from a man between 18 and 35 years old who had recovered from COVID-19.

This clone was detected only once. This chain links TRBV18 with TRBJ2-2, with D possibly matching TRBD2 (6 bases). The CDR3 is 14 residues long. V lost 2 bases to trimming and J lost 5 bases, with 9 bases between them. CDR1 and CDR2 from the germline V gene are KGHSH and LQKENI. For the CDR3, the DNA is TGTGCCAGCTCACCATCAGGGAGGACCGGGGAGCTGTTTTTT. This gives the protein CASSPSGRTGELFF.

This chain joins TRBV12-3 or TRBV12-4 and TRBJ1-3; 7 nucleotides align to TRBD1. V lost 10 bases, J lost 1 base, and 4 bases stayed unmatched. The CDR3 spans 13 residues. CDR3 loop: CANQQGSGNTIYF. The CDR3 nucleotides are TGTGCCAACCAACAGGGGTCTGGAAACACCATATATTTT.

The chain is built from TRBV10-1 and TRBJ1-5; 8 bases are a match to TRBD1. The V and J ends lost 0 bases and 8 bases, in that order; junction bases with no gene match: 6. Looked up from germline, CDR1 is WNHNN and CDR2 is SYGVQD (reference sequence). The CDR3 is made up of 15 amino acids. This chain's CDR3 is CASSESPDRAEPQHF. CDR3 DNA sequence: TGCGCCAGCAGTGAGTCCCCGGACAGGGCCGAGCCCCAGCATTTT.

For the CDR3, the DNA is TGTGCCAGTAGGGTGACAGGGGGTGAGGTCTACGAGCAGTACTTC. As protein: CASRVTGGEVYEQYF. The chain employs TRBV19 and TRBJ2-7; 9 bases map to TRBD1. Germline CDR1 reads LNHDA; CDR2 reads SQIVND (reference sequence). Trimming cost V 6 bases and J 3 bases; bases outside gene matches: 9. The CDR3 runs 15 residues.

The chain combines TRBV7-2 with TRBJ2-5; 13 bases fit TRBD2. Germline V CDR1 and CDR2: SGHTA, FQGNSA. The CDR3 contains 14 residues. V trimming: 1 base; J trimming: 13 bases; junction bases outside the gene matches: 6. The CDR3 region is CASSLGTSGSSWYF. The CDR3 DNA sequence: TGTGCCAGCAGCTTAGGGACTAGCGGGAGTTCGTGGTACTTC.

The CDR3 sequence: CATSMRENTGELFF. The CDR3 region has the DNA TGTGCCACCAGTATGAGGGAGAACACCGGGGAGCTGTTTTTT. The chain employs TRBV24-1 and TRBJ2-2; a weak D match, TRBD2 (5 bases). The CDR3 runs 14 residues. V shed 6 bases and J shed 1 base, with 8 bases lying between them. Per germline, CDR1 KGHDR and CDR2 SFDVKD.

The rearrangement joins TRBV30 to TRBJ2-5, with 9 bases lining up with TRBD2. The junction had 10 bases not matched to a gene; V was cut back by 3 bases and J by 5 bases. The CDR3 consists of 15 residues. Germline-derived CDR1 and CDR2 are GTSNPN and SVGIG (reference sequence). The CDR3: CAWSAMGLATETQYF. DNA of the CDR3: TGTGCCTGGAGCGCAATGGGACTAGCTACCGAGACCCAGTACTTC.

The V call is TRBV6-5, the J call TRBJ1-1; no reliable D call. Germline V CDR1 and CDR2: MNHEY, SVGAGI. V lost 4 bases, J lost 3 bases, and 9 bases lay in between. This CDR3 is built from 13 residues. In DNA, the CDR3 is TGTGCCAGCAGTTTGCAGGACTACACTGAAGCTTTCTTT. Its protein product is CASSLQDYTEAFF.

The CDR3 region has the DNA TGTGCCAGTAGTATCCAGGGGGCACCCGGGGAGCTGTTTTTT. This codes for CASSIQGAPGELFF. V is TRBV19 and J is TRBJ2-2; 8 bases line up with TRBD1. This CDR3 is 14 amino acids long. Looked up from germline, CDR1 is LNHDA and CDR2 is SQIVND (reference sequence). After removal of 3 bases from V and 6 bases from J, the junction contained 3 bases not matched to a gene. The full variable domain, completed using reference TRBV19 and TRBJ2-2, is DGGITQSPKYLFRKEGQNVTLSCEQNLNHDAMYWYRQDPGQGLRLIYYSQIVNDFQKGDIAEGYSVSREKKESFPLTVTSAQKNPTAFYLCASSIQGAPGELFFGEGSRLTVL.

This clone was counted only a few times. V and J are TRBV10-2 and TRBJ1-2; D possibly corresponds to TRBD1 (5 bases). V was pared by 8 bases and J by 10 bases, with 20 bases between. The CDR3 covers 13 residues. Germline CDR1 reads WSHSY; CDR2 reads SAAADI. The CDR3 here is CASSVGSRVDYTF. CDR3 coding DNA: TGCGCCAGCTCGGTGGGATCCAGGGTAGACTACACCTTC.

The V call is TRBV27, the J call TRBJ1-2; D unresolved. V was pared by 2 bases and J by 1 base, with 8 bases between. The CDR3 runs to 14 residues. Germline loops: CDR1 MNHEY, CDR2 SMNVEV (reference sequence). The CDR3 sequence is CASSLGPLNYGYTF. The CDR3 nucleotides are TGTGCCAGCAGTTTAGGGCCGCTTAACTATGGCTACACCTTC.

V is TRBV4-1 and J is TRBJ1-2; no reliable D call. Trimming removed 4 bases at V and 0 bases at J, with 12 bases between. The CDR3 is made up of 15 amino acids. The germline CDR1 and CDR2 sequences are MGHRA and YSYEKL. The CDR3 DNA follows: TGCGCCAGCAGCCCGGGAGTGGGGACTAACTATGGCTACACCTTC. It yields the protein CASSPGVGTNYGYTF.

The rearrangement joins TRBV7-8 to TRBJ2-1, with 9 bases lining up with TRBD2. The junction had 2 bases not matched to a gene; V was cut back by 5 bases and J by 0 bases. This CDR3 is built from 15 residues. Germline V gives CDR1 SGHVS, CDR2 FQNEAQ. CDR3 in amino acids: CASSPAGGSYNEQFF. DNA for the CDR3: TGTGCCAGCAGCCCAGCGGGAGGCTCCTACAATGAGCAGTTCTTC. The full variable domain, its missing parts supplied by reference TRBV7-8 and TRBJ2-1, is GAGVSQSPRYKVAKRGQDVALRCDPISGHVSLFWYQQALGQGPEFLTYFQNEAQLDKSGLPSDRFFAERPEGSVSTLKIQRTQQEDSAVYLCASSPAGGSYNEQFFGPGTRLTVL.

V usage is TRBV21-1 and J usage is TRBJ2-7; the table names TRBD1, a call not compared with the DNA. TRBV21-1 is a known pseudogene. CDR3 length: 15 amino acids. The CDR3 region is CASSKGGTRSYEQYF. Written as DNA, the CDR3 is TGTGCCAGCAGCAAAGGTGGCACCCGCTCCTACGAGCAGTACTTC.

In its sample, this clone was seen once. The CDR3 DNA follows: TGCGCCAGCAGCCCGCGGACAGGGAGGGACACCGGGGAGCTGTTTTTT. It codes for CASSPRTGRDTGELFF. The chain is built from TRBV5-1 and TRBJ2-2; D possibly corresponds to TRBD1 (8 bases). The CDR3 loop spans 16 amino acids. Germline loops: CDR1 SGHRS, CDR2 YFSETQ. V lost 4 bases and J lost 3, with 16 bases in between. The full variable domain, completed using reference TRBV5-1 and TRBJ2-2, is KAGVTQTPRYLIKTRGQQVTLSCSPISGHRSVSWYQQTPGQGLQFLFEYFSETQRNKGNFPGRFSGRQFSNSRSEMNVSTLELGDSALYLCASSPRTGRDTGELFFGEGSRLTVL.

V is TRBV7-3 and J is TRBJ2-1; the D gene is possibly TRBD2 (7 bases). Trimming left V 5 bases short and J 9 bases short, with 26 bases between. The CDR3 is made up of 17 amino acids. The germline CDR1 and CDR2 sequences are SGHTA and FQGTGA. The CDR3 spells CASSPQWGGLNFGEQFF. The CDR3 DNA follows: TGTGCCAGCAGCCCACAATGGGGGGGCCTAAACTTCGGTGAGCAGTTCTTC. The whole variable domain, remainder taken from reference TRBV7-3 and TRBJ2-1, is GAGVSQTPSNKVTEKGKYVELRCDPISGHTALYWYRQSLGQGPEFLIYFQGTGAADDSGLPNDRFFAVRPEGSVSTLKIQRTERGDSAVYLCASSPQWGGLNFGEQFFGPGTRLTVL.

The chain links TRBV11-2 to TRBJ2-7; no clear D gene. The CDR3 spans 15 residues. The germline CDR1 and CDR2 sequences are SGHAT and FQNNGV. Deletions cut 2 bases from V and 0 bases from J, with 11 bases between. This chain's CDR3 is CASSLSNSGSYEQYF. The DNA of the CDR3 is TGTGCCAGCAGCTTAAGCAACTCCGGCTCCTACGAGCAGTACTTC.

The rearrangement uses TRBV6-5 and TRBJ1-2; 12 nucleotides agree with TRBD1. The V gene's germline CDR1 is MNHEY and CDR2 SVGAGI. Losses at the gene ends were 7 bases for V and 4 bases for J; bases not matched to a gene: 7. This CDR3 has 15 amino acids. The CDR3 DNA reads TGTGCCAGCACCCTGGGACAGGGGGCGGGCTATGGCTACACCTTC. This sequence encodes CASTLGQGAGYGYTF.

The gene calls are TRBV11-2 and TRBJ1-1; D unclear. The germline gives CDR1 SGHAT, CDR2 FQNNGV. CDR3 length: 17 residues. V dropped 0 bases and J dropped 3 bases, with 17 bases sitting between them. The CDR3 DNA is TGTGCCAGCAGCTTAGAGTCCATCAGCGAGGGCTACACTGAAGCTTTCTTT. It yields the protein CASSLESISEGYTEAFF.

In DNA, the CDR3 is TGTGCCAGTAGTACACTACCGGGACAGGGAGTCTCCGAGCAGTACTTC. The encoded protein is CASSTLPGQGVSEQYF. The chain employs TRBV19 and TRBJ2-7; TRBD1 matches 9 bases. The germline CDR1 and CDR2 sequences are LNHDA and SQIVND (reference sequence). The V segment lost 4 bases and the J segment 6 bases; nucleotides outside the gene matches: 13. The CDR3 is 16 residues long. The full variable domain, rest sourced from reference TRBV19 and TRBJ2-7, is DGGITQSPKYLFRKEGQNVTLSCEQNLNHDAMYWYRQDPGQGLRLIYYSQIVNDFQKGDIAEGYSVSREKKESFPLTVTSAQKNPTAFYLCASSTLPGQGVSEQYFGPGTRLTVT.

V gene TRBV3-1 (or the pseudogene TRBV3-2) combines with J gene TRBJ2-1; 8 bases match TRBD1. The V segment lost 2 bases and the J segment 6 bases; nucleotides outside the gene matches: 3. This CDR3 spans 14 amino acids. The germline CDR1 and CDR2 sequences are LGHDT and YNNKEL (reference sequence). This chain's CDR3 is CASSQPQGANEQFF. CDR3 sequence (DNA): TGTGCCAGCAGCCAACCTCAGGGGGCCAATGAGCAGTTCTTC.

V and J are TRBV7-9 and TRBJ1-2, with 9 bases fitting TRBD1. The junction had 9 bases not matched to a gene; V was cut back by 1 base and J by 0 bases. The CDR3 runs 18 residues. Germline V gene sequence: CDR1 SEHNR, CDR2 FQNEAQ (reference sequence). As DNA, the CDR3 is TGTGCCAGCAGCTTAGACGGGGGGACAGGGTCTCCTAACTATGGCTACACCTTC. It encodes CASSLDGGTGSPNYGYTF.